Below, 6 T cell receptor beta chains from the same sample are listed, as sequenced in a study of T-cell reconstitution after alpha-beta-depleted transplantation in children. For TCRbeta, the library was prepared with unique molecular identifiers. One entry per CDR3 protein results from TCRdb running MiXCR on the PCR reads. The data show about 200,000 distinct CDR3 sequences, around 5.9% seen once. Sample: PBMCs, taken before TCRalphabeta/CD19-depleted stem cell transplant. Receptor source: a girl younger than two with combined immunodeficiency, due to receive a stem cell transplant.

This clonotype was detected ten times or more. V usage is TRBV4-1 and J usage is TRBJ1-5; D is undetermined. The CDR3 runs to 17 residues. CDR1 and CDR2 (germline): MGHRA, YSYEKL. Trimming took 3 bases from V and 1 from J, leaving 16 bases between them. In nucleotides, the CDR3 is TGCGCCAGCAGCCACCCGAGGGAGGGTTGGAGCAATCAGCCCCAGCATTTT. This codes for CASSHPREGWSNQPQHF.

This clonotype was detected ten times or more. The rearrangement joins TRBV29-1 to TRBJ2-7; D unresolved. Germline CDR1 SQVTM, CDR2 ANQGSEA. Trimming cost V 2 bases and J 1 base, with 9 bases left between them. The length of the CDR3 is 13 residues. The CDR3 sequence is CSVESSRSYEQYF. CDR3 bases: TGCAGCGTTGAATCCTCTAGGTCCTACGAGCAGTACTTC.

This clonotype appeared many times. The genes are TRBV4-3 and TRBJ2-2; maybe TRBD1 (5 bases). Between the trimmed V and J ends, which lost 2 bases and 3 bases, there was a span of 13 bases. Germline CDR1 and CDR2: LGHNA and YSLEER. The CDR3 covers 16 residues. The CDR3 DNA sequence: TGCGCCAGCAGCCAATCAAGGGGCGGTTACACCGGGGAGCTGTTTTTT. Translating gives CASSQSRGGYTGELFF.

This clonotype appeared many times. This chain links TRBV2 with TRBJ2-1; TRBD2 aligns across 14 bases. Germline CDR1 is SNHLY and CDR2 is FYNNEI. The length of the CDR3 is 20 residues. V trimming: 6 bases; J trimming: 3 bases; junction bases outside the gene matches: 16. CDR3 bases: TGTGCCAGCAGCGAAAGACTAGCGGGAGGGCCTAGCACAAGCTACAATGAGCAGTTCTTC. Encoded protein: CASSERLAGGPSTSYNEQFF.

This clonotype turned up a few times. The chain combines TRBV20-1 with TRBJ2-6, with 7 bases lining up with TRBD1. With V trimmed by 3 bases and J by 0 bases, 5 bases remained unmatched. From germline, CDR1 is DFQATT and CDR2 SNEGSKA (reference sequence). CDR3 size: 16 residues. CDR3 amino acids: CSASGQVNSGANVLTF. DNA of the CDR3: TGCAGTGCTAGCGGACAGGTCAACTCTGGGGCCAACGTCCTGACTTTC.

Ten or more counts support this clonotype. CDR3 sequence: CALGKGGISYNEQFF. The CDR3 DNA sequence: TGTGCCCTCGGAAAAGGAGGGATATCCTACAATGAGCAGTTCTTC. V is TRBV7-9 and J is TRBJ2-1; tentatively, D is TRBD2 (6 bases). The germline V gene encodes CDR1 SEHNR and CDR2 FQNEAQ (reference sequence). The CDR3 loop spans 15 amino acids. Trimming shortened V by 11 bases and J by 1 base, and 18 bases separated the two germline ends.